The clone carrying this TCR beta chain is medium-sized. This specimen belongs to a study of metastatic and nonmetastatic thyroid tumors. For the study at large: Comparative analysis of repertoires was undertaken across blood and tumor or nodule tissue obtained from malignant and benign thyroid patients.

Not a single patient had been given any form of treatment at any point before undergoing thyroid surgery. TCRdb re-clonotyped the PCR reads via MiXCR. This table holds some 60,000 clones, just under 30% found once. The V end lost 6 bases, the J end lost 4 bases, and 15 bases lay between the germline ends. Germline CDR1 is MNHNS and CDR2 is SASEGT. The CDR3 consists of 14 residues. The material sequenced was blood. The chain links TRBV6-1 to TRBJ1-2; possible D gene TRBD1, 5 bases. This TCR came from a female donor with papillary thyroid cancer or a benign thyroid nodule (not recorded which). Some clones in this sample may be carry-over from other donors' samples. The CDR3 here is CASRAAGRGYGYTF. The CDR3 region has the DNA TGTGCCAGCAGGGCGGCGGGGCGGGGCTATGGCTACACCTTC.